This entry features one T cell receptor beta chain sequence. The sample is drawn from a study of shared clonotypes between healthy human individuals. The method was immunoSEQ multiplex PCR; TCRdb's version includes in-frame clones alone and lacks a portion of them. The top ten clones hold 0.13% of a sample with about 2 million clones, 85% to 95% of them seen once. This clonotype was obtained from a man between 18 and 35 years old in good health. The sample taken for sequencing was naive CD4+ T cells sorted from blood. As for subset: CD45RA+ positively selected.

The DNA for the CDR3 is TGTGCCAGCACCGCTAGCGGGAGAGAGACCCAGTACTTC. Its protein is CASTASGRETQYF. This chain joins TRBV5-4 and TRBJ2-5, with 10 nucleotides matching TRBD2. V lost 6 bases and J lost 4; bases outside the gene matches: 3. CDR1 is SGHNT and CDR2 is YYREEE in the germline V gene (reference sequence). The CDR3 length is 13 residues.